The source of this TCR beta chain is a study of blood T cells in healthy people across ages. PBMCs, at least 6 million per sample, were isolated. It was with a sample-barcoded 5' primer and a J-beta primer mix that a second PCR of about 6 to 11 cycles was run. TCRdb re-derived calls from the 5' RACE reads in MiXCR, one entry per CDR3 protein. Here the sample spans about 1.1 million distinct CDR3 sequences, around two fifths being singletons. V shed 3 bases and J shed 1 base, with 10 bases lying between them. Germline V gene sequence: CDR1 DFQATT, CDR2 SNEGSKA (reference sequence). CDR3 size: 14 residues. The table lists this clonotype with a few counts. Antigen: not known. Study-level points and caveats: Long-lived donors had more naive CD4+ cells and higher diversity than aged donors.

This clonotype originated in a man aged 18 to 29 in good health. This rearrangement joins TRBV20-1 to TRBJ1-5, with D perhaps matching TRBD1 (5 bases). Sequenced sample: blood. The CDR3 DNA is TGCAGTGCTAGTCCCGACAGCAGCAATCAGCCCCAGCATTTT. Its protein is CSASPDSSNQPQHF.